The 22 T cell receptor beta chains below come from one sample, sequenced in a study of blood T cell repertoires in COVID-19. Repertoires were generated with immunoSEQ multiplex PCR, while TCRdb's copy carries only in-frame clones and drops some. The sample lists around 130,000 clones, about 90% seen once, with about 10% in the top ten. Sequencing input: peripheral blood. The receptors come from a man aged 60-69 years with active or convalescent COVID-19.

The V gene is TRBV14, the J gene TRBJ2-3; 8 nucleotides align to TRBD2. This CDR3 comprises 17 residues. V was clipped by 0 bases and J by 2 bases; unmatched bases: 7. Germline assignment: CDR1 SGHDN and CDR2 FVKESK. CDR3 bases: TGTGCCAGCAGCCAAGATCGGGGGGGACTCTTCACAGATACGCAGTATTTT. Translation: CASSQDRGGLFTDTQYF.

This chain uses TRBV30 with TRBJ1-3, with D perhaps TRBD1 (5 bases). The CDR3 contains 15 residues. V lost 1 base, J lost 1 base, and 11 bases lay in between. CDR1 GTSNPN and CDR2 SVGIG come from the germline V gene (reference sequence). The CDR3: CAWSGRVGSGNTIYF. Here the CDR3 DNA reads TGTGCCTGGAGTGGCAGGGTAGGATCTGGAAACACCATATATTTT.

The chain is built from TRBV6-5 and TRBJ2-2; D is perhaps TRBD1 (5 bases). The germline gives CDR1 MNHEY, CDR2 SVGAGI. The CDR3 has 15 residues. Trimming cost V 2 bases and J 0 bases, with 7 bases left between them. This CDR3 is CASSYRQTNTGELFF. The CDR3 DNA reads TGTGCCAGCAGTTACAGACAGACGAACACCGGGGAGCTGTTTTTT.

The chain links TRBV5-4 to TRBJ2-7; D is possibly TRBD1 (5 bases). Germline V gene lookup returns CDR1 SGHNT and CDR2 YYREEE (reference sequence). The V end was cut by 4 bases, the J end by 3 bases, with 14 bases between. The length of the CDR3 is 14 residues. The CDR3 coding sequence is TGTGCCAGCAGCGCCGACAGAAATATCTACGAGCAGTACTTC. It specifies CASSADRNIYEQYF.

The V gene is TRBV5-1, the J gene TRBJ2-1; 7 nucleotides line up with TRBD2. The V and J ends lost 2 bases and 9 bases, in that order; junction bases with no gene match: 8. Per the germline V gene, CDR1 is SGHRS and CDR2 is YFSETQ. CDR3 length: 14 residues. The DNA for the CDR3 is TGCGCCAGCAGCTTCGGGGGGTCCCAGGGTGAGCAGTTCTTC. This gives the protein CASSFGGSQGEQFF.

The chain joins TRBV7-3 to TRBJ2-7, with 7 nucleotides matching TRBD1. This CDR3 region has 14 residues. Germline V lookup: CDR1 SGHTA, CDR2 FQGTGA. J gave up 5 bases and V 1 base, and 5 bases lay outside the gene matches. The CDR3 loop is CASSLKDRSHEQYF. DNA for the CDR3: TGTGCCAGCAGCTTAAAGGACAGGAGCCACGAGCAGTACTTC.

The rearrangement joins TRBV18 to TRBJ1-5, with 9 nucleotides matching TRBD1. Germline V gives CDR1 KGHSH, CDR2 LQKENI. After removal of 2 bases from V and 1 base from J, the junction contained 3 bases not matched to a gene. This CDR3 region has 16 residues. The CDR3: CASSPSGTGSNQPQHF. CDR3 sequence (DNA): TGTGCCAGCTCACCATCCGGGACAGGGAGCAATCAGCCCCAGCATTTT.

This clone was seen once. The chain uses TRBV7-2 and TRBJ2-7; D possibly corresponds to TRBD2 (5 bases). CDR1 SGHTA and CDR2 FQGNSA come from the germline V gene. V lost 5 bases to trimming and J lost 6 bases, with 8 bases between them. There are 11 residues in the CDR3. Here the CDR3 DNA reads TGTGCCAGCAGCACCGGGGTCGAGCAGTACTTC. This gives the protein CASSTGVEQYF.

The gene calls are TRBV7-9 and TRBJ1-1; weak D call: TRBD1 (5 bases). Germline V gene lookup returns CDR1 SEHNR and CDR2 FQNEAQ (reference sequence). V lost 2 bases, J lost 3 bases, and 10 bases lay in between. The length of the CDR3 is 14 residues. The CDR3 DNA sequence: TGTGCCAGCAGCTTAACAGGTCCCTACACTGAAGCTTTCTTT. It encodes CASSLTGPYTEAFF.

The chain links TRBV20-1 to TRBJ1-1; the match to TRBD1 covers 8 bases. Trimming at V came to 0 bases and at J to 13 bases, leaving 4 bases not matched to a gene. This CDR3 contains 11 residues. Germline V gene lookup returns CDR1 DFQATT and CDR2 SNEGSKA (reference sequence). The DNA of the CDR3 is TGCAGTGCTAGAGATCAGGGGGCGAATTTCTTT. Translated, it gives CSARDQGANFF.

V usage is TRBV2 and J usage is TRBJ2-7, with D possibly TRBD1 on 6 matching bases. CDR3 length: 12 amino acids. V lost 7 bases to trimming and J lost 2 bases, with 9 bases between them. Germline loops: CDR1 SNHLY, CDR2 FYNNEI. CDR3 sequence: CASKQGTYEQYF. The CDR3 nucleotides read TGTGCCAGCAAGCAGGGGACCTACGAGCAGTACTTC. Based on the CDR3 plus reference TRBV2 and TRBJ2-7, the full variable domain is EPEVTQTPSHQVTQMGQEVILRCVPISNHLYFYWYRQILGQKVEFLVSFYNNEISEKSEIFDDQFSVERPDGSNFTLKIRSTKLEDSAMYFCASKQGTYEQYFGPGTRLTVT.

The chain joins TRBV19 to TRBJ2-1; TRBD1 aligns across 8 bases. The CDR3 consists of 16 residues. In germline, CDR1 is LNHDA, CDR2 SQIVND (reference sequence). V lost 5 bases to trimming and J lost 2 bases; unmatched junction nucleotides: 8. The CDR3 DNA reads TGTGCCAGTAGTGCCATCGACAGGGGCACCTACAATGAGCAGTTCTTC. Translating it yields CASSAIDRGTYNEQFF. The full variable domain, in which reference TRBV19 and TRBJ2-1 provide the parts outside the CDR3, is DGGITQSPKYLFRKEGQNVTLSCEQNLNHDAMYWYRQDPGQGLRLIYYSQIVNDFQKGDIAEGYSVSREKKESFPLTVTSAQKNPTAFYLCASSAIDRGTYNEQFFGPGTRLTVL.

CDR3 nucleotide sequence: TGTGCCAGCAGCCAAGATCGTACAGGGGGGAGCTCCTATAATTCACCCCTCCACTTT. This sequence encodes CASSQDRTGGSSYNSPLHF. The J gene is TRBJ1-6, the V gene TRBV3-1 (or the pseudogene TRBV3-2); the match to TRBD1 covers 8 bases. After removal of 0 bases from V and 0 bases from J, the junction contained 7 bases not matched to a gene. This CDR3 comprises 19 residues. CDR1 and CDR2 from the germline V gene are LGHDT and YNNKEL (reference sequence).

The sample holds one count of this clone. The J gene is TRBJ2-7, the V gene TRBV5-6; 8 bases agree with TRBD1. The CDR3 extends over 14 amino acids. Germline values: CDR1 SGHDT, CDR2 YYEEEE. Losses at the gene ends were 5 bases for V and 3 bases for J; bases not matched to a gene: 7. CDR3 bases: TGTGCCAGCAGGGCGTCGGACAGGGACTACGAGCAGTACTTC. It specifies CASRASDRDYEQYF.

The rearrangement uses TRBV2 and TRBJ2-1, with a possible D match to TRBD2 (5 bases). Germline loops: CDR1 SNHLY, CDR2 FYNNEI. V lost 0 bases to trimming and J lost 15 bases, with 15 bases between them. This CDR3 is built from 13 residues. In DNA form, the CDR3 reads TGTGCCAGCAGTGAAGCGTGGGAAGAGGGCGTGTTCTTC. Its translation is CASSEAWEEGVFF.

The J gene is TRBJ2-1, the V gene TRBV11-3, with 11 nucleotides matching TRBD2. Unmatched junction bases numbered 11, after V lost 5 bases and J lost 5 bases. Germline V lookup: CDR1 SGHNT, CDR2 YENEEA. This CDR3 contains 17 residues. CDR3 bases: TGTGCCAGCAGCCCGACTAGCGGGATCGTCGGGAACAATGAGCAGTTCTTC. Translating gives CASSPTSGIVGNNEQFF.

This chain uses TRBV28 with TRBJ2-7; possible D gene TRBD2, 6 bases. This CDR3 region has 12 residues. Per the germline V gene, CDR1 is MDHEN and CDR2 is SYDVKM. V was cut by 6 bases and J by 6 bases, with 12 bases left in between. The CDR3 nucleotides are TGTGCCAGCAGCCCGACTAGAATCGAGCAGTACTTC. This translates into CASSPTRIEQYF.

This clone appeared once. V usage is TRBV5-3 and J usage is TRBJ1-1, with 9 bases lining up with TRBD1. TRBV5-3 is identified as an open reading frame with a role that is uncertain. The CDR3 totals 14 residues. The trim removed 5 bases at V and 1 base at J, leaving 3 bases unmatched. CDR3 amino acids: CARSRDRENTEAFF. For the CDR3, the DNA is TGTGCCAGAAGTCGGGACAGGGAGAACACTGAAGCTTTCTTT.

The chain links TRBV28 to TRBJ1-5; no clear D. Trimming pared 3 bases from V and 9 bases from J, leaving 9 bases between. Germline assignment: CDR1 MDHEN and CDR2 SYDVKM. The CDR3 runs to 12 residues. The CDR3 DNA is TGTGCCAGCAGTTTCAGATCGGGGCCCCAGCATTTT. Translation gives CASSFRSGPQHF.

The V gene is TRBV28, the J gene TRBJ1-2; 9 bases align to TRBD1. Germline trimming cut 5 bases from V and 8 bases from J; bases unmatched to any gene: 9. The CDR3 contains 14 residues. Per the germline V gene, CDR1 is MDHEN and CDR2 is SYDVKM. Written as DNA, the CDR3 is TGTGCCAGCAGTCCCCCAACAGGGGGCTACGGCTACACCTTC. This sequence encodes CASSPPTGGYGYTF.

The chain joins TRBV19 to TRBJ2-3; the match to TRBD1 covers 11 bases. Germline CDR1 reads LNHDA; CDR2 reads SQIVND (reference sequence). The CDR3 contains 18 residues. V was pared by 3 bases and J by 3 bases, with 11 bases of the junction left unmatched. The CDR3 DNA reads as TGTGCCAGTAGTATGATCCGGACAGGGGGCGGGAGGACAGATACGCAGTATTTT. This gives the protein CASSMIRTGGGRTDTQYF.

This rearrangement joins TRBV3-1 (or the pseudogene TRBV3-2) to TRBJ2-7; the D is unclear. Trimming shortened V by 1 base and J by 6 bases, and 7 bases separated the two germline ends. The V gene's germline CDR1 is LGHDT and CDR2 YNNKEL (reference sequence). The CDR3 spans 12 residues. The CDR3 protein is CASSQVLGEQYF. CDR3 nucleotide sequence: TGTGCCAGCAGCCAAGTTCTCGGCGAGCAGTACTTC.